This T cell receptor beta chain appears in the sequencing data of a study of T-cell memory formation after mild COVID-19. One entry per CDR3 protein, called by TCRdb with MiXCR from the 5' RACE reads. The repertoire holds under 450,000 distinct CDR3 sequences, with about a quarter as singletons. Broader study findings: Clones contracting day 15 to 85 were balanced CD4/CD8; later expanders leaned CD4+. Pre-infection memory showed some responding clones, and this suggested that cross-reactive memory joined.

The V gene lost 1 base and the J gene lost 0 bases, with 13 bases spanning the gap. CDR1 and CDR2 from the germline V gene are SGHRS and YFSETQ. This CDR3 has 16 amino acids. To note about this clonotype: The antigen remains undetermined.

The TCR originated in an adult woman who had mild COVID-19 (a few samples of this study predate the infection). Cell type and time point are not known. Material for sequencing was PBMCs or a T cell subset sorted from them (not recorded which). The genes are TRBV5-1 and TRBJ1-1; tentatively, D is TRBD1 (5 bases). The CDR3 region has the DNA TGCGCCAGCAGCTTGCCCAGGGAACCTGTGAACACTGAAGCTTTCTTT. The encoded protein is CASSLPREPVNTEAFF. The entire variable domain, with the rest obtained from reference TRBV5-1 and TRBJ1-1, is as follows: KAGVTQTPRYLIKTRGQQVTLSCSPISGHRSVSWYQQTPGQGLQFLFEYFSETQRNKGNFPGRFSGRQFSNSRSEMNVSTLELGDSALYLCASSLPREPVNTEAFFGQGTRLTVV.